A single sample gave rise to the 28 T cell receptor beta chains below, sequenced in a study of cytomegalovirus exposure and HLA in healthy donors. Both 60 Vbeta primers and 13 Jbeta primers went into the PCR. Clones were sequenced by immunoSEQ multiplex PCR, and TCRdb holds only the in-frame ones, with some missing. Here the sample spans about 120,000 clones, 80% being singletons. The sequencing sample was made of PBMCs. The receptors originated from a man aged 50-60 years in good health and CMV-seronegative.

This clone turned up a few times. This chain uses TRBV30 with TRBJ1-3; TRBD1 agrees at 7 bases. The CDR3 consists of 16 residues. V lost 0 bases and J lost 4; bases outside the gene matches: 9. The V gene's germline CDR1 is GTSNPN and CDR2 SVGIG (reference sequence). CDR3 region: CAWSVLQGLRGNTIYF. DNA of the CDR3: TGTGCCTGGAGTGTACTACAGGGGCTTAGGGGAAACACCATATATTTT.

The chain uses TRBV4-3 and TRBJ2-1; 7 nucleotides agree with TRBD2. The CDR3 is made up of 16 amino acids. The germline CDR1 and CDR2 sequences are LGHNA and YSLEER. With V trimmed by 1 base and J by 5 bases, 8 bases remained unmatched. The CDR3 DNA sequence: TGCGCCAGCAGCCAAGCTACGGCGGGAGTCAACAATGAGCAGTTCTTC. Its protein product is CASSQATAGVNNEQFF.

This chain joins TRBV5-1 and TRBJ1-6; TRBD1 matches at 8 bases. This CDR3 comprises 14 residues. The germline CDR1 and CDR2 sequences are SGHRS and YFSETQ. The junction had 9 bases not matched to a gene; V was cut back by 7 bases and J by 9 bases. The CDR3 DNA is TGCGCCAGCTCCTTGGGACAGGACTCTTCACCCCTCCACTTT. Its translation is CASSLGQDSSPLHF.

The chain carries TRBV6-5 and TRBJ1-1, with D possibly being TRBD1 (5 bases). Germline CDR1 MNHEY, CDR2 SVGAGI. V lost 11 bases and J lost 2, with 9 bases in between. CDR3 length: 11 amino acids. For the CDR3, the DNA is TGTGCCGCAGGGATTAACACTGAAGCTTTCTTT. This codes for CAAGINTEAFF.

This clone was detected a few times. V and J are TRBV5-5 and TRBJ2-5; TRBD2 aligns across 10 bases. The J call may be faulty, since TRBJ2-7 better matches the DNA end. Germline-derived CDR1 and CDR2 are SGHKS and YYEKEE (reference sequence). There are 16 residues in the CDR3. The CDR3 sequence is CASSLGSGGTSYEQYF. The DNA for the CDR3 is TGTGCCAGCAGCTTAGGTAGCGGGGGGACCTCCTACGAGCAGTACTTC.

The chain recombines TRBV7-2 with TRBJ2-5; weak D call: TRBD2 (7 bases). Trimming removed 1 base from V and 5 bases from J, with 14 bases in between. From germline, CDR1 is SGHTA and CDR2 FQGNSA. This CDR3 spans 15 amino acids. The CDR3 region has the DNA TGTGCCAGCAGCTTAGGGGCGGGGGCCGGCGAGACCCAGTACTTC. Residues: CASSLGAGAGETQYF.

This chain connects TRBV7-9 to TRBJ2-3; 9 positions match TRBD2. V gave up 4 bases and J gave up 2 bases; unmatched junction bases: 10. The CDR3 has 17 amino acids. CDR1 is SEHNR and CDR2 is FQNEAQ in the germline V gene (reference sequence). CDR3 amino acids: CASSSGLQREVTDTQYF. In DNA form, the CDR3 reads TGTGCCAGCAGCTCTGGTCTTCAGCGGGAGGTCACAGATACGCAGTATTTT.

Concerning this clone itself: The sample carries other DNA sequences with the same CDR3. The genes are TRBV11-3 and TRBJ2-4, with a tentative D call TRBD2 (7 bases). This CDR3 region has 15 residues. Between the trimmed V and J ends, which lost 1 base and 4 bases, there was a span of 11 bases. The V gene's germline CDR1 is SGHNT and CDR2 YENEEA. As DNA, the CDR3 is TGTGCCAGCAGCTTAGCGGGGGGCGGGAAAAACATTCAGTACTTC. Residues: CASSLAGGGKNIQYF. Looking up the rest from reference TRBV11-3 and TRBJ2-4 gives the full variable domain: EAGVVQSPRYKIIEKKQPVAFWCNPISGHNTLYWYLQNLGQGPELLIRYENEEAVDDSQLPKDRFSAERLKGVDSTLKIQPAELGDSAVYLCASSLAGGGKNIQYFGAGTRLSVL.

In its sample, this clone was seen once. The chain carries TRBV9 and TRBJ2-1, with 7 bases identical to TRBD1. Germline V lookup: CDR1 SGDLS, CDR2 YYNGEE. CDR3 length: 15 amino acids. The trim removed 2 bases at V and 6 bases at J, leaving 8 bases unmatched. The CDR3: CASSVRQGVFNEQFF. CDR3 bases: TGTGCCAGCAGCGTTCGGCAGGGGGTTTTCAATGAGCAGTTCTTC.

The gene calls are TRBV7-9 and TRBJ1-1; 8 bases align to TRBD1. The CDR3 runs 15 residues. The germline V gene encodes CDR1 SEHNR and CDR2 FQNEAQ (reference sequence). V was pared by 5 bases and J by 1 base, with 6 bases of the junction left unmatched. The CDR3 sequence is CASSPRGQSNTEAFF. DNA for the CDR3: TGTGCCAGCAGCCCCAGGGGGCAGTCGAACACTGAAGCTTTCTTT. Using reference TRBV7-9 and TRBJ1-1 for the parts outside the CDR3, the full variable domain is DTGVSQNPRHKITKRGQNVTFRCDPISEHNRLYWYRQTLGQGPEFLTYFQNEAQLEKSRLLSDRFSAERPKGSFSTLEIQRTEQGDSAMYLCASSPRGQSNTEAFFGQGTRLTVV.

The chain couples TRBV5-1 to TRBJ2-1, with TRBD2 as a possible D gene (5 bases). CDR3 size: 14 residues. The germline V and J ends were trimmed by 5 bases and 0 bases, with 9 bases remaining between them. CDR1 is SGHRS and CDR2 is YFSETQ in the germline V gene. CDR3 coding DNA: TGCGCCAGCAGAGCGGATAGCTCCTACAATGAGCAGTTCTTC. This gives the protein CASRADSSYNEQFF.

This sequence joins TRBV4-3 and TRBJ1-6; 8 nucleotides line up with TRBD1. From germline, CDR1 is LGHNA and CDR2 YSLEER. The CDR3 is 15 residues long. J lost 5 bases, V lost 4 bases, and 4 bases had no gene match. CDR3 sequence reads: CASSPRTGNNSPLHF. As DNA, the CDR3 is TGCGCCAGCAGCCCAAGGACAGGGAATAATTCACCCCTCCACTTT.

Only one count was recorded for this clone. In nucleotides, the CDR3 is TGCGCCAGCAGCCAAGAACAGGGGAATTCACCCCTCCACTTT. Protein sequence: CASSQEQGNSPLHF. The V call is TRBV4-3, the J call TRBJ1-6; 7 positions match TRBD1. Germline assignment: CDR1 LGHNA and CDR2 YSLEER. J gave up 7 bases and V 0 bases, and 0 bases lay outside the gene matches. This CDR3 is 14 amino acids long.

This clone was seen a few times. The genes are TRBV7-2 and TRBJ2-7, with TRBD2 identical over 7 bases. The V gene's germline CDR1 is SGHTA and CDR2 FQGNSA. The CDR3 loop spans 15 amino acids. V shed 0 bases and J 1 base; nucleotides not matched to a gene: 3. CDR3 amino acids: CASSLASGASYEQYF. CDR3 in DNA: TGTGCCAGCAGCTTAGCAAGCGGGGCTTCCTACGAGCAGTACTTC.

This clone came up once. This sequence joins TRBV12-5 and TRBJ2-5, with 13 positions matching TRBD2. The J call may be in error: the DNA end matches TRBJ2-7 better. The germline gives CDR1 LGHNT, CDR2 FRNRAP. The CDR3 runs to 17 residues. CDR3 nucleotide sequence: TGTGCTAGTGGTTTGAATCCGGGACTAGCGGGACCCTACGAGCAGTACTTC. Its protein is CASGLNPGLAGPYEQYF.

This sequence joins TRBV7-8 and TRBJ1-6, with 8 bases identical to TRBD1. V dropped 3 bases and J dropped 7; count of bases not matched to a gene: 8. This CDR3 contains 16 residues. The germline gives CDR1 SGHVS, CDR2 FQNEAQ. The CDR3 reads CASSFSGGAANSPLHF. The CDR3 region has the DNA TGTGCCAGCAGCTTCTCAGGGGGCGCGGCAAATTCACCCCTCCACTTT.

The V gene is TRBV7-3, the J gene TRBJ2-1; 13 nucleotides align to TRBD2. The CDR3 covers 16 residues. CDR1 and CDR2 from the germline V gene are SGHTA and FQGTGA. The trim removed 1 base at V and 8 bases at J, leaving 5 bases unmatched. The CDR3 loop reads CASSLRGLAGSDEQFF. For the CDR3, the DNA is TGTGCCAGCAGCTTAAGGGGACTAGCGGGATCGGATGAGCAGTTCTTC.

The V call is TRBV7-9, the J call TRBJ2-1; D is ambiguous. Trimming shortened V by 3 bases and J by 3 bases, and 9 bases separated the two germline ends. CDR1 is SEHNR, CDR2 FQNEAQ, per germline (reference sequence). The CDR3 extends over 14 amino acids. The CDR3 DNA sequence: TGTGCCAGCAGCTTCGTTGCCAGCTACAATGAGCAGTTCTTC. This codes for CASSFVASYNEQFF.

The V gene is TRBV2, the J gene TRBJ1-1; D is unclear. This CDR3 contains 13 residues. V lost 0 bases and J 10 bases, leaving 12 bases between the germline ends. CDR1 SNHLY and CDR2 FYNNEI come from the germline V gene. The CDR3: CASSEASGTGAFF. For the CDR3, the DNA is TGTGCCAGCAGTGAAGCTTCGGGAACGGGAGCTTTCTTT.

The chain carries TRBV30 and TRBJ2-7; no definite D call. Germline-derived CDR1 and CDR2 are GTSNPN and SVGIG (reference sequence). V was clipped by 3 bases and J by 13 bases, with 16 bases between them. The CDR3 is 11 residues long. The CDR3 nucleotides are TGTGCCTGGAGAATCGGGTGTCCCGACTACTTC. Translated, it gives CAWRIGCPDYF.

J is TRBJ2-7 and V is TRBV15; 7 nucleotides agree with TRBD1. Germline loops: CDR1 LNHNV, CDR2 YYDKDF (reference sequence). The CDR3 consists of 15 residues. J lost 2 bases, V lost 2 bases, and 6 bases had no gene match. The CDR3 bases are TGTGCCACCAGCAGACTACTAGGACAGGCCTACGAGCAGTACTTC. Translating it yields CATSRLLGQAYEQYF.

Only one count was recorded for this clone. The genes are TRBV4-3 and TRBJ1-1; D unclear. Per the germline V gene, CDR1 is LGHNA and CDR2 is YSLEER. The CDR3 is 16 amino acids. V was clipped by 4 bases and J by 0 bases, with 15 bases between them. The CDR3 sequence is CASSRIPREMNTEAFF. DNA of the CDR3: TGCGCCAGCAGCCGCATACCCCGGGAAATGAACACTGAAGCTTTCTTT.

The CDR3 region is CASSIDRTRNNEQFF. The CDR3 region has the DNA TGTGCCAGCAGTATCGACCGGACTAGGAACAATGAGCAGTTCTTC. This chain connects TRBV2 to TRBJ2-1; 7 bases match TRBD2. The V segment lost 5 bases and the J segment 5 bases; nucleotides outside the gene matches: 9. This CDR3 contains 15 residues. From germline, CDR1 is SNHLY and CDR2 FYNNEI.

The CDR3 DNA reads TGTGCCATCAGGGGGGCGACAGGCCACATGAACACTGAAGCTTTCTTT. As protein: CAIRGATGHMNTEAFF. The J gene is TRBJ1-1, the V gene TRBV10-3, with D possibly matching TRBD1 (6 bases). V gave up 6 bases and J gave up 0 bases, with 17 bases separating them. Germline V gene lookup returns CDR1 ENHRY and CDR2 SYGVKD. This CDR3 comprises 16 residues.

This clone came up once. This chain uses TRBV7-9 with TRBJ1-1; TRBD1 matches 7 bases. The CDR3 is 15 residues long. V lost 5 bases, J lost 4 bases, and 10 bases stayed unmatched. The germline CDR1 and CDR2 sequences are SEHNR and FQNEAQ (reference sequence). The CDR3 bases are TGTGCCAGCAGCCCTACTACAGGGGTTATCACTGAAGCTTTCTTT. It codes for CASSPTTGVITEAFF.

A single count supports this clone. The chain carries TRBV2 and TRBJ2-7; possible D gene TRBD1, 6 bases. This CDR3 region has 14 residues. V lost 7 bases to trimming and J lost 8 bases, with 21 bases between them. Germline lookup yields CDR1 SNHLY and CDR2 FYNNEI. CDR3 loop: CASTVGTGPCQQYF. The CDR3 DNA reads TGTGCCAGCACCGTCGGCACAGGGCCCTGTCAGCAGTACTTC.

The sample holds a few counts of this clone. The rearrangement links TRBV5-6 to TRBJ2-5, with D maybe TRBD1 (5 bases). The DNA end lines up better with TRBJ2-7; the J call may be wrong. CDR3 size: 16 residues. The germline V gene has CDR1 SGHDT and CDR2 YYEEEE. Here the CDR3 reads CASSSLSGSSSYEQYF. CDR3 sequence (DNA): TGTGCCAGCAGCTCGCTCTCAGGGTCAAGCTCCTACGAGCAGTACTTC.

The chain employs TRBV7-9 and TRBJ1-1; a possible D gene is TRBD1 (6 bases). The germline V gene encodes CDR1 SEHNR and CDR2 FQNEAQ (reference sequence). The CDR3 runs to 13 residues. V gave up 5 bases and J gave up 3 bases, with 10 bases separating them. This CDR3 is CASSGGPDTEAFF. CDR3 sequence (DNA): TGTGCCAGCAGCGGGGGCCCGGACACTGAAGCTTTCTTT.